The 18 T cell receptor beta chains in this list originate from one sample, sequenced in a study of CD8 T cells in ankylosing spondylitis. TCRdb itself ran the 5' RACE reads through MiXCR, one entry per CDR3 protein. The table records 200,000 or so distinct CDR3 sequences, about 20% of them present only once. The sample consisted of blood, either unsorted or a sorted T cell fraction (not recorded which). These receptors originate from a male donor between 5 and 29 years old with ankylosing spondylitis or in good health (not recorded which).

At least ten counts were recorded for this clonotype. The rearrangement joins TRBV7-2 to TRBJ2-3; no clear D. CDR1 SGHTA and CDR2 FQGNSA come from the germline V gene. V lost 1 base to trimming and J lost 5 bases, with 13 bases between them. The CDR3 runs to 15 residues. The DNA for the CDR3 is TGTGCCAGCAGCTTAGATTACCGGGTTGGAGATACGCAGTATTTT. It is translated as CASSLDYRVGDTQYF. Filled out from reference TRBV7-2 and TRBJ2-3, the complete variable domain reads GAGVSQSPSNKVTEKGKDVELRCDPISGHTALYWYRQSLGQGLEFLIYFQGNSAPDKSGLPSDRFSAERTGGSVSTLTIQRTQQEDSAVYLCASSLDYRVGDTQYFGPGTRLTVL.

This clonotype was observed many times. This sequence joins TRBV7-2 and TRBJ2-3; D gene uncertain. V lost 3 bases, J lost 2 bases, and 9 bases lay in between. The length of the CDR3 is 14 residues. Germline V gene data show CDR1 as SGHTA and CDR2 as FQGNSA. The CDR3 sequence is CASSLTVYTDTQYF. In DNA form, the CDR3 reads TGTGCCAGCAGCTTGACTGTATACACAGATACGCAGTATTTT.

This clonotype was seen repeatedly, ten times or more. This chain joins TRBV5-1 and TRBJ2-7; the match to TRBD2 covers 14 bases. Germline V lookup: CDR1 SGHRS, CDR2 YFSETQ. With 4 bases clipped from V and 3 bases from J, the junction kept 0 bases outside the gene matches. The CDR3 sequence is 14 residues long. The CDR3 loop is CASSGTSGSYEQYF. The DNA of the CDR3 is TGCGCCAGCAGCGGGACTAGCGGGAGCTACGAGCAGTACTTC.

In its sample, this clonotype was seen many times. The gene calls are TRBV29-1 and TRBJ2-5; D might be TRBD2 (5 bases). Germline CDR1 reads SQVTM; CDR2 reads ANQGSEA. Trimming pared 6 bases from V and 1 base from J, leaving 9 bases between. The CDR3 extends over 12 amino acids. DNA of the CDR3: TGCAGCGTGGTGGAGGTCCAAGAGACCCAGTACTTC. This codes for CSVVEVQETQYF.

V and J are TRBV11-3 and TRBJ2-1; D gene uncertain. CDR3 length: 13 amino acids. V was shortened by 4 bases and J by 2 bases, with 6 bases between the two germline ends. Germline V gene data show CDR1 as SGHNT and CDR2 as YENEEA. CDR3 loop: CASSSTAYNEQFF. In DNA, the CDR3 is TGTGCCAGCAGCTCCACAGCCTACAATGAGCAGTTCTTC.

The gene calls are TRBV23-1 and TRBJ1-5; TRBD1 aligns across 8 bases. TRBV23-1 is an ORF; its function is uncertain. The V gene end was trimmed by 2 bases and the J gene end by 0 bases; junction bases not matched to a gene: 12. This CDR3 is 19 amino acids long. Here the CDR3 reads CASSQRRDRRAYSNQPQHF. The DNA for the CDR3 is TGCGCCAGCAGTCAACGCCGGGACAGGAGAGCCTATAGCAATCAGCCCCAGCATTTT.

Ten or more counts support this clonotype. The CDR3 coding sequence is TGTGCCAGTAGACTAGCAAACTACGAGCAGTACTTC. Protein: CASRLANYEQYF. The chain has TRBV5-5 and TRBJ2-7; TRBD2 matches 7 bases. Losses at the gene ends were 8 bases for V and 3 bases for J; bases not matched to a gene: 5. The germline CDR1 and CDR2 sequences are SGHKS and YYEKEE (reference sequence). This CDR3 contains 12 residues.

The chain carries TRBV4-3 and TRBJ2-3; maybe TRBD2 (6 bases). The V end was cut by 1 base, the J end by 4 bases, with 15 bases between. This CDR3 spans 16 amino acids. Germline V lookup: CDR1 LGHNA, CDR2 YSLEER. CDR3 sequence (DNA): TGCGCCAGCAGCCAAGCTCCGGGAGTTGGTGCAGATACGCAGTATTTT. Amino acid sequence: CASSQAPGVGADTQYF.

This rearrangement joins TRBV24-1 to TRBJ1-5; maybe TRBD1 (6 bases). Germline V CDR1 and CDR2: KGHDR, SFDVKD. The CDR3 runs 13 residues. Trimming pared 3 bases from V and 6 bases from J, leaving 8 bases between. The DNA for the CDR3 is TGTGCCACCAGTGATGAACAGGGTCAGCCCCAGCATTTT. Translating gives CATSDEQGQPQHF.

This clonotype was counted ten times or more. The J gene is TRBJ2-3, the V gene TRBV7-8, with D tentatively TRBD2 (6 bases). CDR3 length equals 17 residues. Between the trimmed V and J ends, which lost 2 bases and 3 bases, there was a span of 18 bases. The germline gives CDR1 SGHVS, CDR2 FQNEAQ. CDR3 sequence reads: CASSLWGGKGVTDTQYF. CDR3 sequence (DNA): TGTGCCAGCAGCTTATGGGGCGGGAAAGGGGTGACAGATACGCAGTATTTT.

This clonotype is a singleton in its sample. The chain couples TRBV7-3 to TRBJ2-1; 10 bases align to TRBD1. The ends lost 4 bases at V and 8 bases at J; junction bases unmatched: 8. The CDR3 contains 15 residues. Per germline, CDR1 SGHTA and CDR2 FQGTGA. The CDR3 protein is CASSSLGQGGDEQFF. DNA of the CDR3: TGTGCCAGCAGCTCACTCGGACAGGGGGGCGATGAGCAGTTCTTC.

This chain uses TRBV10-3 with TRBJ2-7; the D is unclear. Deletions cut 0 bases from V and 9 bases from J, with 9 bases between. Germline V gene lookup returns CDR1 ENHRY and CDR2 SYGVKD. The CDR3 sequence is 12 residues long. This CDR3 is CAISESEGSQYF. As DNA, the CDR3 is TGTGCCATCAGTGAGTCTGAAGGTTCGCAGTACTTC.

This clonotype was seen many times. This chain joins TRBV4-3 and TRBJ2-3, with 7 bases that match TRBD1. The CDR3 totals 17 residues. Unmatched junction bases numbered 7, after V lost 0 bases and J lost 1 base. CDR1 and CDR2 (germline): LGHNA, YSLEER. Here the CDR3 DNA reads TGCGCCAGCAGCCAAGAGTACGACAGGGCTCGCACAGATACGCAGTATTTT. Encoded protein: CASSQEYDRARTDTQYF.

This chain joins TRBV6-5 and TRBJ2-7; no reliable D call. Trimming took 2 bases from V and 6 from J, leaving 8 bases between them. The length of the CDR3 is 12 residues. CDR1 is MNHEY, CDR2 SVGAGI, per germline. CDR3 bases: TGTGCCAGCAGTTACCCGAAACGCGAGCAGTACTTC. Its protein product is CASSYPKREQYF.

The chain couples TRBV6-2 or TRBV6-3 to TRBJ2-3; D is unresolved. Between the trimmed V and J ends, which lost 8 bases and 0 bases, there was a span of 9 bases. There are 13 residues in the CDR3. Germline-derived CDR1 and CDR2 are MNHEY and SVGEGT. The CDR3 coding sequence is TGTGCCAGCCGAACGGACAGCACAGATACGCAGTATTTT. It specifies CASRTDSTDTQYF.

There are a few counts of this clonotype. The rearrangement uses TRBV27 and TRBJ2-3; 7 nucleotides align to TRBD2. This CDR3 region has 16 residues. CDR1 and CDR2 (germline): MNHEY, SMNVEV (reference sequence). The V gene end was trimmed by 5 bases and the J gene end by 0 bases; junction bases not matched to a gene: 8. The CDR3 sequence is CASSQGTTASTDTQYF. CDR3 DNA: TGTGCCAGCAGTCAAGGGACTACTGCTAGCACAGATACGCAGTATTTT.

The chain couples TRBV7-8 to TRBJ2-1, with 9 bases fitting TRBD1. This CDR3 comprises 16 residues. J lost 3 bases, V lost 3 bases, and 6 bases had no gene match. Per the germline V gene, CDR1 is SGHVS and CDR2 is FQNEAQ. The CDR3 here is CASSFGQGRVYNEQFF. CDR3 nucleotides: TGTGCCAGCAGCTTTGGACAGGGGAGAGTCTACAATGAGCAGTTCTTC.

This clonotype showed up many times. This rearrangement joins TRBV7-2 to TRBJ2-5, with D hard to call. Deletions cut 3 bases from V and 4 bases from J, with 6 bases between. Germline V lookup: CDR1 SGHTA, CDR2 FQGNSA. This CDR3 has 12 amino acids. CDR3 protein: CASSFLSETQYF. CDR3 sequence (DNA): TGTGCCAGCAGCTTCCTCTCAGAGACCCAGTACTTC.